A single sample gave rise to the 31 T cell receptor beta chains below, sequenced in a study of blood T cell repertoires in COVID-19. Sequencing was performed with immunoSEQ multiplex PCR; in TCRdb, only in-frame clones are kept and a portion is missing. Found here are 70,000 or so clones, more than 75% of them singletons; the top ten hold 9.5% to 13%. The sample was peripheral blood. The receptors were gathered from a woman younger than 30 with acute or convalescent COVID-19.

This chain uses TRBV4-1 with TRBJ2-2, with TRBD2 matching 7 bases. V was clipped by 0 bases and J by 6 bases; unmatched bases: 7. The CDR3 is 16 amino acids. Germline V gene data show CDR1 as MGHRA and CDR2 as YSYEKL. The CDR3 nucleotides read TGCGCCAGCAGCCAAGATCGCGGACTAGAGGCCGGGGAGCTGTTTTTT. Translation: CASSQDRGLEAGELFF.

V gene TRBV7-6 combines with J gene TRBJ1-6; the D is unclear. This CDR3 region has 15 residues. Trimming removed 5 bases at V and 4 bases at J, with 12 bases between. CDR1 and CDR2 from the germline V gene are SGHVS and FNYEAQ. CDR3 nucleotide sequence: TGTGCCAGCAGCCGCGGGCAGAATTATAATTCACCCCTCCACTTT. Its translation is CASSRGQNYNSPLHF.

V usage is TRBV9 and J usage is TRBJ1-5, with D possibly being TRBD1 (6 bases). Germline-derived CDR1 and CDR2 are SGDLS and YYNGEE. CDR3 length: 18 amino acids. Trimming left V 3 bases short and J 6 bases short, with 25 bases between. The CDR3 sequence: CASSGADPQGLGSQPQHF. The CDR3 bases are TGTGCCAGCAGCGGCGCCGACCCACAGGGTCTTGGTAGTCAGCCCCAGCATTTT. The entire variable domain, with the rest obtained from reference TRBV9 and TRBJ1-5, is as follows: DSGVTQTPKHLITATGQRVTLRCSPRSGDLSVYWYQQSLDQGLQFLIQYYNGEERAKGNILERFSAQQFPDLHSELNLSSLELGDSALYFCASSGADPQGLGSQPQHFGDGTRLSIL.

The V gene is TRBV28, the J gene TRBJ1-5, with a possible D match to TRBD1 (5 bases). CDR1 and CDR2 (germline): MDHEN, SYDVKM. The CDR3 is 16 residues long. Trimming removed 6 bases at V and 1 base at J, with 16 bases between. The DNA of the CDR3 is TGTGCCAGCAGACCCCATTGGGGCTTCAGCAATCAGCCCCAGCATTTT. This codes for CASRPHWGFSNQPQHF. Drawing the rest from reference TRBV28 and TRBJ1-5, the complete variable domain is DVKVTQSSRYLVKRTGEKVFLECVQDMDHENMFWYRQDPGLGLRLIYFSYDVKMKEKGDIPEGYSVSREKKERFSLILESASTNQTSMYLCASRPHWGFSNQPQHFGDGTRLSIL.

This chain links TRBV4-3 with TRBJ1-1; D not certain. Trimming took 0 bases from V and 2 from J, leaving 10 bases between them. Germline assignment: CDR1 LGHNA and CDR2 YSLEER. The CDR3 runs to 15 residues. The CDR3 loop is CASSQDDAVNTEAFF. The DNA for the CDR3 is TGCGCCAGCAGCCAAGATGACGCGGTTAACACTGAAGCTTTCTTT.

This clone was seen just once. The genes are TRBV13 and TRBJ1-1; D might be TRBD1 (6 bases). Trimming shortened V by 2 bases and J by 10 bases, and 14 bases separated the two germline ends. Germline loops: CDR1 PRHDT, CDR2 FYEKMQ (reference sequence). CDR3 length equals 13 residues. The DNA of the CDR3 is TGTGCCAGCAGCTTAAGGGACAACGGTATAGCTTTCTTT. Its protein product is CASSLRDNGIAFF.

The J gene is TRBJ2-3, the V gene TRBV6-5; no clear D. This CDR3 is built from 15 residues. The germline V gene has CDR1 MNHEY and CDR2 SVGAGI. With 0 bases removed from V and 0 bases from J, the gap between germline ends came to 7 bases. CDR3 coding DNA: TGTGCCAGCAGTTACTCAAGAACTAGCACAGATACGCAGTATTTT. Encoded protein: CASSYSRTSTDTQYF.

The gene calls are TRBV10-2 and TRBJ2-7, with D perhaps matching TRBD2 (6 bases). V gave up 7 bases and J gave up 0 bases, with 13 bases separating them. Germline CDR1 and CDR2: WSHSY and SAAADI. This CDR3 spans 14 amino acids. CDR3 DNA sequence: TGCGCCAGCACTATGGACGGGAGCTCCTACGAGCAGTACTTC. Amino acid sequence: CASTMDGSSYEQYF.

The CDR3 sequence: CATALREGALNEQFF. The CDR3 DNA sequence: TGTGCCACGGCCTTACGGGAGGGGGCTCTCAATGAGCAGTTCTTC. The chain is built from TRBV6-6 and TRBJ2-1, with D tentatively TRBD2 (8 bases). The V end lost 10 bases, the J end lost 6 bases, and 22 bases lay between the germline ends. CDR3 length equals 15 residues. Looked up from germline, CDR1 is MNHNY and CDR2 is SVGAGI (reference sequence).

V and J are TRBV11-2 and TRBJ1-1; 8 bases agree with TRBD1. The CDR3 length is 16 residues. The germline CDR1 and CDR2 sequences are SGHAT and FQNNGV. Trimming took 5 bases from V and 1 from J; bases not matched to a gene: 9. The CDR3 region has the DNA TGTGCCAGCAGCCCTTATATTGGGACAGGGAACACTGAAGCTTTCTTT. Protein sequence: CASSPYIGTGNTEAFF.

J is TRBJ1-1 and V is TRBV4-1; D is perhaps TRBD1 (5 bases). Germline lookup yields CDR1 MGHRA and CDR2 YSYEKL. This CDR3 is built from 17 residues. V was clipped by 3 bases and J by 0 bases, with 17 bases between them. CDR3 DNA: TGCGCCAGCAGCCAGGTACCGGGGGTTCAAATGAACACTGAAGCTTTCTTT. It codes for CASSQVPGVQMNTEAFF.

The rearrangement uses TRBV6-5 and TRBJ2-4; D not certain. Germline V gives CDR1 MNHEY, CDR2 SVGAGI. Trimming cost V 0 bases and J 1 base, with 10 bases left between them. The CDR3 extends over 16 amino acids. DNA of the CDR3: TGTGCCAGCAGTTACTCCCCCCCCCAGGCCAAAAACATTCAGTACTTC. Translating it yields CASSYSPPQAKNIQYF.

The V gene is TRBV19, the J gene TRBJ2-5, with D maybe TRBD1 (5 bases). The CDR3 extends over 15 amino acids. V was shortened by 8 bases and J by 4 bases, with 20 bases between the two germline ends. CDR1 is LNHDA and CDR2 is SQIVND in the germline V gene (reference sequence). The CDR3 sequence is CASATGASSAETQYF. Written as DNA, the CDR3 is TGTGCCAGTGCGACTGGGGCCTCCAGTGCAGAGACCCAGTACTTC.

The CDR3 is CASSQGTYYEQYF. CDR3 nucleotide sequence: TGCGCCAGCAGCCAAGGGACTTACTACGAGCAGTACTTC. The gene calls are TRBV5-1 and TRBJ2-7; tentatively, D is TRBD2 (6 bases). Per germline, CDR1 SGHRS and CDR2 YFSETQ. The CDR3 totals 13 residues. Trimming removed 4 bases from V and 3 bases from J, with 11 bases in between.

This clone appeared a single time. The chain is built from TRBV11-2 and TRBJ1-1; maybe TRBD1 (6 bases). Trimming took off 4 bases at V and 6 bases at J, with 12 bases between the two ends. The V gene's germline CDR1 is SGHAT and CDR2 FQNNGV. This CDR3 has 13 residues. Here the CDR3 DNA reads TGTGCCAGCAGCTACATCAGGGGACCTGAAGCTTTCTTT. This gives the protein CASSYIRGPEAFF.

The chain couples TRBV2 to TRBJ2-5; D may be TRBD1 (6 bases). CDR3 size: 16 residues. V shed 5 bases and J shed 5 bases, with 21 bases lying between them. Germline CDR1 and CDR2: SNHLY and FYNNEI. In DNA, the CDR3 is TGTGCCAGCAGTCGAACACCGGGACAAGGATGGGAGACCCAGTACTTC. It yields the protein CASSRTPGQGWETQYF.

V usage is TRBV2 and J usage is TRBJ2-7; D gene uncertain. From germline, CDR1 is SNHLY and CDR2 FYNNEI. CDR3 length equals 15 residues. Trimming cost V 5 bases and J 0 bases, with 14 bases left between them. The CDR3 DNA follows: TGTGCCAGCAGTTCCGCAATGCCGAGCTCCTACGAGCAGTACTTC. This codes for CASSSAMPSSYEQYF.

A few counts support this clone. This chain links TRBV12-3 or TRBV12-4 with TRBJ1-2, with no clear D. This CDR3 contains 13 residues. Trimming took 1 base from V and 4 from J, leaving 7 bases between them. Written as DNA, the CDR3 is TGTGCCAGCAGTTTAGGCAGGTTCTATGGCTACACCTTC. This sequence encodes CASSLGRFYGYTF.

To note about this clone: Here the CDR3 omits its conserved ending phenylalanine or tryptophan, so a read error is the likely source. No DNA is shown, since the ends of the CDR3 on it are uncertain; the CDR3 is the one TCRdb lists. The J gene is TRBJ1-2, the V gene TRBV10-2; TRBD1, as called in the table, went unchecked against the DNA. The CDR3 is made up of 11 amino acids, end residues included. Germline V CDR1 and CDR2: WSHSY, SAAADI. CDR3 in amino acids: CASSGPTGFIL.

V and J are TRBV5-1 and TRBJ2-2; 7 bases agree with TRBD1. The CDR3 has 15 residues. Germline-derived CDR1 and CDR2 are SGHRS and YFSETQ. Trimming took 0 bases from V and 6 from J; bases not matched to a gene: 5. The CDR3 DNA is TGCGCCAGCAGCTTGGACGGTCAGGGGGCCGGGGAGCTGTTTTTT. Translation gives CASSLDGQGAGELFF.

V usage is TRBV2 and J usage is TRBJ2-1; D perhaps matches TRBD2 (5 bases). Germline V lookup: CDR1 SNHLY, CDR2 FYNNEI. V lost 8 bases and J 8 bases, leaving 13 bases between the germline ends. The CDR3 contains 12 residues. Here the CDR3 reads CASGHRGYEQFF. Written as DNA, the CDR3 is TGTGCCAGCGGCCACCGAGGGTATGAGCAGTTCTTC.

CDR3 sequence (DNA): TGTGCCAGCAGGCCGGGACTCAGCAATCAGCCCCAGCATTTT. The encoded protein is CASRPGLSNQPQHF. The rearrangement joins TRBV28 to TRBJ1-5, with a possible D match to TRBD1 (5 bases). V gave up 6 bases and J gave up 1 base, with 10 bases separating them. Germline loops: CDR1 MDHEN, CDR2 SYDVKM. The length of the CDR3 is 14 residues.

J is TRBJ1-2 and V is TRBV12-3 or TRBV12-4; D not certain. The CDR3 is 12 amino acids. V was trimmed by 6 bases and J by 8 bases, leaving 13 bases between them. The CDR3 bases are TGTGCCAGCAGCCTAAGAGGGTTAGGCTACACCTTC. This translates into CASSLRGLGYTF.

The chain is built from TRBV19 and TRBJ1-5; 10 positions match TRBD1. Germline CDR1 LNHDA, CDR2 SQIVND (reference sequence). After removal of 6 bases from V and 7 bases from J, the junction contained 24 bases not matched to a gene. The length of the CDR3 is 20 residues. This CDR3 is CASRLQVEDRGPWGGQPQHF. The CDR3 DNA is TGTGCCAGTAGACTACAAGTCGAAGACAGGGGGCCTTGGGGAGGGCAGCCCCAGCATTTT.

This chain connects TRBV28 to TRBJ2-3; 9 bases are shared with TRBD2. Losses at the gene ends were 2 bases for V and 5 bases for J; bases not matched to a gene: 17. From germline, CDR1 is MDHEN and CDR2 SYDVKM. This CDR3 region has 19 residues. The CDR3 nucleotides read TGTGCCAGCAGTTTAGTTGTAACTAGCGGGCATGGTTCCAGAGATACGCAGTATTTT. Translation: CASSLVVTSGHGSRDTQYF.

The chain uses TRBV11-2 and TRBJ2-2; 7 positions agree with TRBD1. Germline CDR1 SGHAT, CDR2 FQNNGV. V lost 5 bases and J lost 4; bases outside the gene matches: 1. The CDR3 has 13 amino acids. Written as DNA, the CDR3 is TGTGCCAGCAGCAACAGGGGCACCGGGGAGCTGTTTTTT. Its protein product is CASSNRGTGELFF.

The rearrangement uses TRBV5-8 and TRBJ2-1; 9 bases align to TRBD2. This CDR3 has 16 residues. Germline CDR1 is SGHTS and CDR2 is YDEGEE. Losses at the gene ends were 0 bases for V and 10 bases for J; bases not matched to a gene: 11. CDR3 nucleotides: TGTGCCAGCAGCTTGGCCCGGGCTAGCGGGACTGAAGAGCAGTTCTTC. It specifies CASSLARASGTEEQFF. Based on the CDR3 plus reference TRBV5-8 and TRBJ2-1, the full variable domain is EAGVTQSPTHLIKTRGQQATLRCSPISGHTSVYWYQQALGLGLQFLLWYDEGEERNRGNFPPRFSGRQFPNYSSELNVNALELEDSALYLCASSLARASGTEEQFFGPGTRLTVL.

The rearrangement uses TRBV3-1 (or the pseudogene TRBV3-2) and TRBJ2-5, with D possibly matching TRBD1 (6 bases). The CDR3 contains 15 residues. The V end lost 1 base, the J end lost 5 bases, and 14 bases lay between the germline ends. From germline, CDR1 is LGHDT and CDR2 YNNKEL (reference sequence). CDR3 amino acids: CASSQARTVMETQYF. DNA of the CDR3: TGTGCCAGCAGCCAAGCCCGGACAGTGATGGAGACCCAGTACTTC.

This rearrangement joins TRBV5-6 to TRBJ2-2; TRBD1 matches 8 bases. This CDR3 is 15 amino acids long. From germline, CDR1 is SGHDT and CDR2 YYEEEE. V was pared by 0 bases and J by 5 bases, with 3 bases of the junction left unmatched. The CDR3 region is CASSLVYRGTGELFF. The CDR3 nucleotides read TGTGCCAGCAGCTTGGTCTACAGGGGGACCGGGGAGCTGTTTTTT.

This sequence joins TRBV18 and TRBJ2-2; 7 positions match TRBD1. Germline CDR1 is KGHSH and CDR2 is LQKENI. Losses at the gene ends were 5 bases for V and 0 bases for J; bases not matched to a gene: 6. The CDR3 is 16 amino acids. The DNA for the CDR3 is TGTGCCAGCTCAGGAACCGGGACAGCGAACACCGGGGAGCTGTTTTTT. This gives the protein CASSGTGTANTGELFF. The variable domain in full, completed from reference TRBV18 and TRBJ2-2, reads NAGVMQNPRHLVRRRGQEARLRCSPMKGHSHVYWYRQLPEEGLKFMVYLQKENIIDESGMPKERFSAEFPKEGPSILRIQQVVRGDSAAYFCASSGTGTANTGELFFGEGSRLTVL.

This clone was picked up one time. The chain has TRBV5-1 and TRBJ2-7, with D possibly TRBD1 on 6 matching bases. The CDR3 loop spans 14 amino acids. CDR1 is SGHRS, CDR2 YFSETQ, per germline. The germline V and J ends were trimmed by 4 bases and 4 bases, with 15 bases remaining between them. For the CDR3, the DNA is TGCGCCAGCAGCGTAGGGTCCAGGGGTTACGAGCAGTACTTC. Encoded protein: CASSVGSRGYEQYF.